The clone carrying this T cell receptor (beta chain) appeared a few times. These data originate in a study of blood T cells in healthy people across ages. Alongside a J-beta primer mix, a sample-barcoded 5' primer served in a second PCR lasting 7 to 11 cycles. Using its own MiXCR run on the 5' RACE reads, TCRdb lists one record per CDR3 protein. The data hold 850,000 to 950,000 distinct CDR3 sequences, with around 26% observed a single time. Per germline, CDR1 MNHEY and CDR2 SVGEGT. The V gene lost 8 bases and the J gene lost 7 bases, with 20 bases spanning the gap. The CDR3 is 14 residues long. The sample consisted of blood. The origin of this receptor is a woman of 80 years or more in good health. V gene TRBV6-2 or TRBV6-3 combines with J gene TRBJ1-1; maybe TRBD1 (6 bases). The CDR3 protein is CASGPNQGRVEAFF. CDR3 coding DNA: TGTGCCAGCGGCCCTAACCAGGGGAGGGTTGAAGCTTTCTTT.